What follows are 30 T cell receptor beta chains derived from one specimen sequenced in a study of T-cell memory formation after mild COVID-19. TCRdb ran MiXCR on the 5' RACE reads and lists one entry per CDR3 protein. The sample lists some 280,000 distinct CDR3 sequences, around 16% occurring once. Sequencing was done on a sample of PBMCs or a T cell subset sorted from them (not recorded which). Receptors were obtained from a man aged 18-30 years who had mild COVID-19 (a few samples of this study predate the infection). Cell type and time point are not known.

The chain couples TRBV4-2 to TRBJ2-7, with D uncertain. This CDR3 has 14 amino acids. Trimming left V 0 bases short and J 3 bases short, with 9 bases between. In germline, CDR1 is LGHNA, CDR2 YNFKEQ. CDR3 protein: CASSQDRLDYEQYF. The CDR3, as DNA: TGTGCCAGCAGCCAAGATAGGCTAGACTACGAGCAGTACTTC.

This clonotype was found many times. In DNA form, the CDR3 reads TGTGCCAGCGCCAGACGGGGGGGCCGCATGAGCACAGATACGCAGTATTTT. Translating gives CASARRGGRMSTDTQYF. The rearrangement uses TRBV11-2 and TRBJ2-3; 8 bases line up with TRBD2. V lost 8 bases to trimming and J lost 0 bases; unmatched junction nucleotides: 13. CDR1 SGHAT and CDR2 FQNNGV come from the germline V gene. The CDR3 runs to 17 residues.

The gene calls are TRBV11-2 and TRBJ2-5, with a tentative D call TRBD2 (6 bases). CDR3 length: 17 residues. Trimming removed 0 bases at V and 4 bases at J, with 18 bases between. Per the germline V gene, CDR1 is SGHAT and CDR2 is FQNNGV. CDR3 residues: CASSLEGSGEWGETQYF. The CDR3 bases are TGTGCCAGCAGCTTAGAAGGTAGCGGCGAATGGGGAGAGACCCAGTACTTC.

V usage is TRBV5-5 and J usage is TRBJ1-1; tentative D call: TRBD1 (5 bases). CDR3 size: 16 residues. Germline V CDR1 and CDR2: SGHKS, YYEKEE (reference sequence). Deletions cut 4 bases from V and 5 bases from J, with 21 bases between. The CDR3 here is CASSMVPGLGKTEAFF. DNA of the CDR3: TGTGCCAGCAGCATGGTCCCAGGGTTGGGAAAGACTGAAGCTTTCTTT.

This chain joins TRBV7-9 and TRBJ1-2; 10 positions agree with TRBD1. The CDR3 has 14 amino acids. The germline V gene has CDR1 SEHNR and CDR2 FQNEAQ (reference sequence). After removal of 3 bases from V and 7 bases from J, the junction contained 5 bases not matched to a gene. This CDR3 is CASSFRDRGFGYTF. The CDR3, as DNA: TGTGCCAGCAGCTTCCGGGACAGGGGTTTTGGCTACACCTTC.

In its sample, this clonotype was seen many times. The CDR3 region is CASSQDRGSRTDTQYF. DNA for the CDR3: TGTGCCAGCAGCCAAGATCGGGGTTCCCGCACAGATACGCAGTATTTT. The chain has TRBV4-2 and TRBJ2-3; tentative D call: TRBD2 (5 bases). Trimming removed 0 bases from V and 1 base from J, with 11 bases in between. CDR1 LGHNA and CDR2 YNFKEQ come from the germline V gene. The CDR3 loop spans 16 amino acids.

This clonotype has more than one count but fewer than ten. The J gene is TRBJ2-7, the V gene TRBV29-1; 9 bases fit TRBD1. With 7 bases clipped from V and 3 bases from J, the junction kept 7 bases outside the gene matches. Germline loops: CDR1 SQVTM, CDR2 ANQGSEA. The CDR3 runs 13 residues. Written as DNA, the CDR3 is TGCAGCGCTCGGGGACAGGGCTTCTACGAGCAGTACTTC. Its protein is CSARGQGFYEQYF.

The chain combines TRBV11-2 with TRBJ1-4; possibly TRBD1 for D (5 bases). Trimming removed 0 bases at V and 8 bases at J, with 10 bases between. CDR1 is SGHAT and CDR2 is FQNNGV in the germline V gene. The CDR3 is 14 residues long. The CDR3 here is CASSLEGAGEKLFF. The DNA of the CDR3 is TGTGCCAGCAGCTTAGAAGGGGCTGGAGAAAAACTGTTTTTT.

This clonotype was seen a handful of times. The chain joins TRBV4-1 to TRBJ2-7, with D tentatively TRBD2 (5 bases). Germline values: CDR1 MGHRA, CDR2 YSYEKL. The CDR3 totals 15 residues. V lost 2 bases, J lost 5 bases, and 16 bases lay in between. The CDR3 bases are TGCGCCAGCAGCCAAATGCCCGGCTCGCGGGACGAGCAGTACGTC. This gives the protein CASSQMPGSRDEQYV.

This chain connects TRBV6-2 or TRBV6-3 to TRBJ2-2; 12 nucleotides agree with TRBD2. The junction had 5 bases not matched to a gene; V was cut back by 6 bases and J by 3 bases. Germline assignment: CDR1 MNHEY and CDR2 SVGEGT. This CDR3 has 16 residues. CDR3: CASRPTSGGHTGELFF. Here the CDR3 DNA reads TGTGCCAGCAGACCGACTAGCGGGGGCCACACCGGGGAGCTGTTTTTT.

This clonotype was seen a few times. The chain is built from TRBV3-1 and TRBJ1-5, with no clear D. The CDR3 covers 15 residues. V was clipped by 0 bases and J by 0 bases, with 6 bases between them. The germline V gene encodes CDR1 LGHDT and CDR2 YNNKEL (reference sequence). CDR3 DNA sequence: TGTGCCAGCAGCCAAGAGTGGGGTAGCAATCAGCCCCAGCATTTT. The encoded protein is CASSQEWGSNQPQHF.

This clonotype was seen a few times. The chain is built from TRBV7-3 and TRBJ1-2; D is undetermined. Trimming removed 5 bases from V and 6 bases from J, with 13 bases in between. This CDR3 has 13 residues. Germline CDR1 SGHTA, CDR2 FQGTGA. The CDR3 loop is CASSLTAEDGYTF. The CDR3 nucleotides are TGTGCCAGCAGCCTCACCGCTGAAGATGGCTACACCTTC.

The table lists this clonotype with a count of one. The genes are TRBV20-1 and TRBJ1-5; D is perhaps TRBD1 (5 bases). Trimming took off 6 bases at V and 0 bases at J, with 15 bases between the two ends. Germline values: CDR1 DFQATT, CDR2 SNEGSKA (reference sequence). The CDR3 length is 15 residues. CDR3 sequence reads: CSARGGGYSNQPQHF. The CDR3 nucleotides read TGCAGTGCGCGGGGTGGGGGGTATAGCAATCAGCCCCAGCATTTT.

The chain uses TRBV7-9 and TRBJ1-4; 9 nucleotides align to TRBD1. Per germline, CDR1 SEHNR and CDR2 FQNEAQ (reference sequence). The V and J ends lost 2 bases and 7 bases, in that order; junction bases with no gene match: 8. This CDR3 has 16 residues. The CDR3 loop reads CASSLRWTGEGEKLFF. CDR3 nucleotides: TGTGCCAGCAGCTTACGATGGACAGGGGAAGGTGAAAAACTGTTTTTT.

This clonotype was seen ten or more times. This chain uses TRBV6-2 or TRBV6-3 with TRBJ1-5, with no clear D. Trimming took 5 bases from V and 5 from J, leaving 13 bases between them. Germline values: CDR1 MNHEY, CDR2 SVGEGT. This CDR3 spans 14 amino acids. The CDR3 DNA sequence: TGTGCCAGCAGTGAGGCCTCCGGGTATCAGCCCCAGCATTTT. Residues: CASSEASGYQPQHF.

The chain combines TRBV4-2 with TRBJ2-3, with 11 bases matching TRBD2. V was clipped by 4 bases and J by 2 bases; unmatched bases: 8. The germline V gene has CDR1 LGHNA and CDR2 YNFKEQ. The CDR3 runs to 17 residues. The CDR3 is CASSPRASGGTTDTQYF. DNA for the CDR3: TGTGCCAGCAGCCCTAGGGCTAGCGGGGGGACCACAGATACGCAGTATTTT.

This clonotype was detected only a few times. The chain joins TRBV30 to TRBJ1-4; TRBD1 matches 8 bases. The germline gives CDR1 GTSNPN, CDR2 SVGIG (reference sequence). CDR3 size: 15 residues. The V gene end was trimmed by 4 bases and the J gene end by 10 bases; junction bases not matched to a gene: 14. In DNA form, the CDR3 reads TGTGCCTGGACCCAAGCAGGGGGCGACGGTGGAAAACTGTTTTTT. Its translation: CAWTQAGGDGGKLFF.

This clonotype was observed a few times. This sequence joins TRBV7-2 and TRBJ2-4, with no clear D. This CDR3 spans 16 amino acids. From germline, CDR1 is SGHTA and CDR2 FQGNSA. The ends were cut back, 1 base at V and 2 bases at J, with 12 bases in the middle. The CDR3 loop reads CASSLEAWETKNIQYF. The CDR3 region has the DNA TGTGCCAGCAGCTTAGAGGCCTGGGAAACCAAAAACATTCAGTACTTC.

The gene calls are TRBV12-3 or TRBV12-4 and TRBJ1-5; D perhaps matches TRBD1 (6 bases). V lost 7 bases and J lost 5, with 18 bases in between. The CDR3 extends over 15 amino acids. CDR3 region: CASTTTGEGYQPQHF. Here the CDR3 DNA reads TGTGCCAGCACCACGACAGGAGAGGGGTATCAGCCCCAGCATTTT.

The chain couples TRBV20-1 to TRBJ1-3; 11 positions agree with TRBD1. Germline lookup yields CDR1 DFQATT and CDR2 SNEGSKA (reference sequence). V was clipped by 8 bases and J by 3 bases; unmatched bases: 3. CDR3 size: 13 residues. The CDR3 loop is CSSDRGLGNTIYF. As DNA, the CDR3 is TGCAGTTCGGACAGGGGGCTTGGAAACACCATATATTTT.

V and J are TRBV27 and TRBJ2-3, with D possibly being TRBD1 or TRBD2 (7 bases each). Germline CDR1 reads MNHEY; CDR2 reads SMNVEV (reference sequence). V was clipped by 4 bases and J by 4 bases, with 18 bases between them. The CDR3 contains 16 residues. This CDR3 reads CASSSDSGGAPDTQYF. The CDR3 coding sequence is TGTGCCAGCAGTTCCGATTCAGGGGGGGCCCCAGATACGCAGTATTTT.

The chain uses TRBV6-2 or TRBV6-3 and TRBJ1-6; D gene ambiguous. Deletions cut 6 bases from V and 7 bases from J, with 13 bases between. The CDR3 is 14 amino acids. CDR1 MNHEY and CDR2 SVGEGT come from the germline V gene. CDR3 DNA sequence: TGTGCCAGCAGAGCCGGACGCGCCAATTCACCCCTCCACTTT. Protein: CASRAGRANSPLHF.

This clonotype has more than one count but fewer than ten. V and J are TRBV20-1 and TRBJ2-5, with D hard to call. V was clipped by 1 base and J by 5 bases, with 14 bases between them. CDR3 length: 14 residues. From germline, CDR1 is DFQATT and CDR2 SNEGSKA (reference sequence). The CDR3 DNA reads TGCAGTGCTAGAGTGGGCCCTTTCTCCGAGACCCAGTACTTC. As protein: CSARVGPFSETQYF.

The gene calls are TRBV5-1 and TRBJ2-3; D unclear. CDR1 SGHRS and CDR2 YFSETQ come from the germline V gene. CDR3 length: 12 residues. V was pared by 5 bases and J by 2 bases, with 6 bases between. CDR3 residues: CASRLYTDTQYF. CDR3 in DNA: TGCGCCAGCAGGTTGTACACAGATACGCAGTATTTT.

This clonotype was observed a few times. This chain joins TRBV4-3 and TRBJ2-2; D remains unclear. CDR3 length: 15 amino acids. Looked up from germline, CDR1 is LGHNA and CDR2 is YSLEER. V lost 7 bases and J 3 bases, leaving 15 bases between the germline ends. Written as DNA, the CDR3 is TGCGCCAGCAATATGGGGATGACCCACACCGGGGAGCTGTTTTTT. The encoded protein is CASNMGMTHTGELFF.

V is TRBV6-2 or TRBV6-3 and J is TRBJ1-2; tentative D call: TRBD1 (5 bases). This CDR3 comprises 15 residues. Trimming cost V 7 bases and J 3 bases, with 18 bases left between them. Per germline, CDR1 MNHEY and CDR2 SVGEGT. CDR3: CASNLPEGRDYGYTF. The CDR3 DNA reads TGTGCCAGCAACTTACCGGAGGGGAGGGACTATGGCTACACCTTC.

This clonotype appeared a few times. V and J are TRBV7-8 and TRBJ1-5; D may be TRBD1 (6 bases). This CDR3 has 14 amino acids. The V end lost 5 bases, the J end lost 5 bases, and 13 bases lay between the germline ends. Per the germline V gene, CDR1 is SGHVS and CDR2 is FQNEAQ. The CDR3 loop reads CASSIDRMHQPQHF. CDR3 DNA: TGTGCCAGCAGCATAGACAGGATGCATCAGCCCCAGCATTTT.

There are a few counts of this clonotype. The gene calls are TRBV5-1 and TRBJ2-7; D could derive from TRBD1 or TRBD2 (6 bases each). V gave up 0 bases and J gave up 2 bases, with 12 bases separating them. CDR3 length: 15 amino acids. Germline lookup yields CDR1 SGHRS and CDR2 YFSETQ. The CDR3 region is CASSLAGGTAYEQYF. Written as DNA, the CDR3 is TGCGCCAGCAGCTTGGCCGGGGGCACAGCCTACGAGCAGTACTTC.

The rearrangement links TRBV5-1 to TRBJ2-7; D possibly uses TRBD1 or TRBD2 (6 bases each). V was pared by 4 bases and J by 0 bases, with 14 bases between. Germline V gives CDR1 SGHRS, CDR2 YFSETQ. This CDR3 spans 15 amino acids. The CDR3 DNA reads TGCGCCAGCAGCGGCGGGACATTTTCCTCCTACGAGCAGTACTTC. Protein: CASSGGTFSSYEQYF.

The chain combines TRBV6-2 or TRBV6-3 with TRBJ1-6, with a weak D call TRBD1 (6 bases). The germline V gene has CDR1 MNHEY and CDR2 SVGEGT. The CDR3 sequence is 15 residues long. Between the trimmed V and J ends, which lost 7 bases and 6 bases, there was a span of 16 bases. This chain's CDR3 is CASTRQDSLNSPLHF. CDR3 in DNA: TGTGCCAGCACCAGGCAGGACAGCCTTAATTCACCCCTCCACTTT.